This T cell receptor (beta chain) came from a study of T cell changes during pregnancy in multiple sclerosis. The length of the CDR3 is 17 residues. The germline V gene encodes CDR1 SGHRS and CDR2 YFSETQ. Losses at the gene ends were 0 bases for V and 5 bases for J; bases not matched to a gene: 4. TCRdb's table, derived via immunoSEQ multiplex PCR, lists solely in-frame clones and lacks some. The sample consists of about 61,000 clones, about 92% of them appearing once. Sequences were derived from peripheral blood, sampled in the first trimester of pregnancy. This sequence joins TRBV5-1 and TRBJ1-6; 11 positions agree with TRBD1. The sequence came from a female donor in good health, enrolled as a control in a pregnancy study. Written as DNA, the CDR3 is TGCGCCAGCAGCTTGGGGACAGGGGGCTCAAATAATTCACCCCTCCACTTT. This codes for CASSLGTGGSNNSPLHF.